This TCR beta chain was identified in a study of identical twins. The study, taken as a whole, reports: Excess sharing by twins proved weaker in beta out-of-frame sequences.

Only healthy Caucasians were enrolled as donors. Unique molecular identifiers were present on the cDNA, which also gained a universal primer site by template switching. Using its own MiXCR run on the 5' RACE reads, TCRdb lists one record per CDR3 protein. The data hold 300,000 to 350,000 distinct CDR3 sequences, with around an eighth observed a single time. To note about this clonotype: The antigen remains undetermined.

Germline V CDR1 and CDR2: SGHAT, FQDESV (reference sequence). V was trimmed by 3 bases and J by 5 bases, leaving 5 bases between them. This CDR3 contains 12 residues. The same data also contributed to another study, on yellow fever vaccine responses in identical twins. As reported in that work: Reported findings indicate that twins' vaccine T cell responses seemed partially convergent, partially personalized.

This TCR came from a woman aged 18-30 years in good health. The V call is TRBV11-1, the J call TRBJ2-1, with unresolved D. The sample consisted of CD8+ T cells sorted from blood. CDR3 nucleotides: TGTGCCAGCAGCTTCAGAGACAATGAGCAGTTCTTC. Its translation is CASSFRDNEQFF.